Listed below are T cell receptor beta chains from one sample, sequenced in a study of T cell clonotyping in hematopoietic cell transplantation. TCRdb's copy holds only in-frame clones and misses some; the assay was immunoSEQ multiplex PCR. Among under 7,500 clones, roughly 89% were seen once, and the ten largest hold roughly 8%. Source: peripheral blood mononuclear cells, taken 100 days after allogeneic stem cell transplant. Receptors were obtained from a male patient aged 35-50 years who had an allogeneic stem cell transplant from an unrelated donor, so the T cells may come from the graft donor. Some clones in this sample may be carry-over from other donors' samples. CDR3s include the opening cysteine and the closing phenylalanine or tryptophan. Fields, in order: D gene, J gene, V gene, CDR3 DNA, CDR3 protein. A D gene is named only where the DNA matches it firmly.

- | TRBJ2-3 | TRBV5-1 | TGCGCCAGCAGCTATGGGACACCCTATGGGGGAGATACGCAGTATTTT | CASSYGTPYGGDTQYF
- | TRBJ1-3 | TRBV4-3 | TGCGCCAGCAGCCAACGAGGGTCACTAGGGGACACCATATATTTT | CASSQRGSLGDTIYF
- | TRBJ2-2 | TRBV4-3 | TGCGCCAGCAGCCATACGGGATCTACCGGGGAGCTGTTTTTT | CASSHTGSTGELFF
TRBD1 | TRBJ1-2 | TRBV6-1 | TGTGCCAGCAGTGAAAGAAGGGGGCAGGGAGCTGGCTACACCTTC | CASSERRGQGAGYTF
- | TRBJ1-2 | TRBV10-3 | TGTGCCATCAGTCCTAAAGAAGGGCCGCGGGATGGCTACACCTTC | CAISPKEGPRDGYTF
- | TRBJ1-1 | TRBV30 | TGTGCCTCCAGTTTCACTGAAGCTTTCTTT | CASSFTEAFF
- | TRBJ1-5 | TRBV2 | TGTGCCAGCAGACCGAGGGGGGATCAGCCCCAGCATTTT | CASRPRGDQPQHF
- | TRBJ1-1 | TRBV18 | TGTGCCAGCTCACCACCGACCTTCACTGAAGCTTTCTTT | CASSPPTFTEAFF
TRBD1 | TRBJ2-3 | TRBV2 | TGTGCCAGCAGTGAAGCCCTGACAGGGTTGGTGGATACGCAGTATTTT | CASSEALTGLVDTQYF
- | TRBJ2-1 | TRBV5-1 | TGCGCCAGCAGCGGGTTCAATGAGCAGTTCTTC | CASSGFNEQFF
- | TRBJ1-6 | TRBV5-1 | TGCGCCAGCAGCACCCCGACAGGAAATAATTCACCCCTCCACTTT | CASSTPTGNNSPLHF
- | TRBJ1-5 | TRBV19 | TGTGCCAGTAGTATAGAAGGGGCCAGGAGCAATCAGCCCCAGCATTTT | CASSIEGARSNQPQHF
- | TRBJ2-7 | TRBV27 | TGTGCCAGCAGTTCCCTATCCTCCCTCGACAGGACCCGATCCTACGAGCAGTACTTC | CASSSLSSLDRTRSYEQYF
TRBD1 | TRBJ1-5 | TRBV29-1 | TGCAGCGTTCGGACAGGGACGAGCGATCAGCCCCAGCATTTT | CSVRTGTSDQPQHF